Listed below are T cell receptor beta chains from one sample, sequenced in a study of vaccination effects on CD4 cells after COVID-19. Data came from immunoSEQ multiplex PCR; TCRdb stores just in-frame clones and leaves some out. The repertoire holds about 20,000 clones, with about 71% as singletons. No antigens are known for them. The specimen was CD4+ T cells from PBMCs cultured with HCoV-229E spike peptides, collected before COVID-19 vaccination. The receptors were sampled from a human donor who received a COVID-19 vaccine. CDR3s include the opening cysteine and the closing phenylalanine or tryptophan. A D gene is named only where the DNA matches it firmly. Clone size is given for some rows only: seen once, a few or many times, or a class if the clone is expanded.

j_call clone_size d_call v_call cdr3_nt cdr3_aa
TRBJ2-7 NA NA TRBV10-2 TGCGCCAGCAGTGAGTCGTTGACACCTGACTACGAGCAGTACTTC CASSESLTPDYEQYF
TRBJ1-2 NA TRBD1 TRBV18 TGTGCCAGCTCACCAACAGGGGAAGGGAGCTATGGCTACACCTTC CASSPTGEGSYGYTF
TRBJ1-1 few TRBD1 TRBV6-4 TGTGCCAGCACCATGACAGGGGAAGGCACTGAAGCTTTCTTT CASTMTGEGTEAFF
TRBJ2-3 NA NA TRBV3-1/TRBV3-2 TGTGCCAGCACCCCAGGCCATAGAGCAGATACGCAGTATTTT CASTPGHRADTQYF
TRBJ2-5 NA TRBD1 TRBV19 TGTGCCAGTAGGGACAGGGGAGGGCAAGAGACCCAGTACTTC CASRDRGGQETQYF
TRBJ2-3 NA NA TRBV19 TGTGCCAGTAAGGTGAAGGGGGACACAGATACGCAGTATTTT CASKVKGDTDTQYF
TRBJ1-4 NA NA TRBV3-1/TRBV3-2 TGTGCCAGTGCGGCGGGAGATGAAAAACTGTTTTTT CASAAGDEKLFF
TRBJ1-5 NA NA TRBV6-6 TGTGCCAGCAATGAGCAGTGGGGCAATCAGCCCCAGCATTTT CASNEQWGNQPQHF
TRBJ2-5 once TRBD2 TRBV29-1 TGCAGCGCCCCGACTAGCGGGGGGGCCGAGACCCAGTACTTC CSAPTSGGAETQYF
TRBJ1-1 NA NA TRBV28 TGTGCCAGCCTCGACCTTAACACTGAAGCTTTCTTT CASLDLNTEAFF
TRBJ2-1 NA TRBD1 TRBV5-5 TGTGCCAGCAGCTTGGCCACGTACGGGACAGGGGACAATGAGCAGTTCTTC CASSLATYGTGDNEQFF
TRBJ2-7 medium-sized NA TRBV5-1 TGCGCCAGCAGCTTGGCTAGCAGCGAGCAGTACTTC CASSLASSEQYF
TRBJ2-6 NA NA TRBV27 TGTGCCAGCAGTCCCACAGGGAGTAGTATCTGGGCCAACGTCCTGACTTTC CASSPTGSSIWANVLTF
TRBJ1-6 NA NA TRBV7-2 TGTGCCAGCAGCCCCCAGCATCCAAGCTCCTATAATTCACCCCTCCACTTT CASSPQHPSSYNSPLHF
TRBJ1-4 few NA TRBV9 TGTGCCAGCAGCGTAAGACAGAAAGATGAAAAACTGTTTTTT CASSVRQKDEKLFF
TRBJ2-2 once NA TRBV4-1 TGCGCCAGCAGCCGGACTGCGGGGGAGCTGTTTTTT CASSRTAGELFF
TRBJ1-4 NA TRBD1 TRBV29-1 TGCAGCGTTGAAAGGGGACAGGGTGTGACTAATGAAAAACTGTTTTTT CSVERGQGVTNEKLFF
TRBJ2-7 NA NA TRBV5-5 TGTGCCAGCAGATTGGACAGCAGCATTGTCTCCTACGAGCAGTACTTC CASRLDSSIVSYEQYF